These 19 T cell receptor beta chains came from one sample sequenced in a study of blood T cell repertoires in COVID-19. Sequencing used immunoSEQ multiplex PCR; TCRdb keeps in-frame clones, though not all of them. The sample carries over 250,000 clones, 60% to 75% recorded once. Sequencing used peripheral blood. These TCRs come from a woman aged 80 or over with acute or convalescent COVID-19.

This chain joins TRBV6-2 or TRBV6-3 and TRBJ1-1; the match to TRBD1 covers 10 bases. The CDR3 extends over 14 amino acids. With 5 bases clipped from V and 8 bases from J, the junction kept 8 bases outside the gene matches. The germline gives CDR1 MNHEY, CDR2 SVGEGT. The CDR3 loop is CASSKSTGGFEAFF. CDR3 DNA: TGTGCCAGCAGTAAGTCGACAGGGGGCTTCGAAGCTTTCTTT.

The J gene is TRBJ2-1, the V gene TRBV11-1, with 9 bases that match TRBD2. The CDR3 spans 15 residues. The V gene end was trimmed by 5 bases and the J gene end by 3 bases; junction bases not matched to a gene: 5. Germline CDR1 and CDR2: SGHAT and FQDESV (reference sequence). The CDR3 nucleotides are TGTGCCAGCAGCCGAGCGGGAGGCGACTACAATGAGCAGTTCTTC. Its translation: CASSRAGGDYNEQFF.

The chain joins TRBV5-1 to TRBJ2-7; D remains ambiguous. This CDR3 is 14 amino acids long. Germline V gene lookup returns CDR1 SGHRS and CDR2 YFSETQ. V gave up 0 bases and J gave up 2 bases, with 9 bases separating them. The CDR3 loop is CASSLGTDTYEQYF. In nucleotides, the CDR3 is TGCGCCAGCAGCTTGGGAACAGATACCTACGAGCAGTACTTC.

The chain is built from TRBV11-2 and TRBJ2-5; 9 bases line up with TRBD2. With V trimmed by 5 bases and J by 5 bases, 15 bases remained unmatched. The germline gives CDR1 SGHAT, CDR2 FQNNGV. The length of the CDR3 is 17 residues. The CDR3 region has the DNA TGTGCCAGCAGCGCCCCTCCGGGACTAGCCCCAGGGGAGACCCAGTACTTC. It encodes CASSAPPGLAPGETQYF.

This sequence joins TRBV4-2 and TRBJ2-5; 11 positions match TRBD2. The CDR3 is 16 amino acids. Germline CDR1 is LGHNA and CDR2 is YNFKEQ. V lost 2 bases to trimming and J lost 3 bases; unmatched junction nucleotides: 5. In DNA, the CDR3 is TGTGCCAGCAGCCAACCCGGGACTAGCGGAGAAGAGACCCAGTACTTC. Protein sequence: CASSQPGTSGEETQYF.

This clone showed up just a few times. The chain recombines TRBV19 with TRBJ1-1; 12 bases match TRBD1. The CDR3 consists of 15 residues. The J segment lost 8 bases and the V segment lost 2 bases, leaving 6 bases of the junction unmatched. The V gene's germline CDR1 is LNHDA and CDR2 SQIVND (reference sequence). CDR3 residues: CASSILPGQGAEAFF. Here the CDR3 DNA reads TGTGCCAGTAGTATACTACCGGGACAGGGGGCGGAAGCTTTCTTT.

The genes are TRBV9 and TRBJ2-3, with 8 bases that match TRBD1. The CDR3 contains 13 residues. Looked up from germline, CDR1 is SGDLS and CDR2 is YYNGEE. V gave up 3 bases and J gave up 6 bases; unmatched junction bases: 3. The CDR3 DNA reads TGTGCCAGCAGCGCCGACAGGGGTGATACGCAGTATTTT. It is translated as CASSADRGDTQYF.

V and J are TRBV2 and TRBJ2-7; TRBD2 aligns across 7 bases. The CDR3 consists of 15 residues. J lost 2 bases, V lost 2 bases, and 6 bases had no gene match. From germline, CDR1 is SNHLY and CDR2 FYNNEI. CDR3 region: CASSESPSGPYEQYF. In DNA form, the CDR3 reads TGTGCCAGCAGTGAATCTCCTAGCGGCCCCTACGAGCAGTACTTC.

V is TRBV25-1 and J is TRBJ2-2; TRBD2 agrees at 9 bases. V was pared by 6 bases and J by 1 base, with 0 bases of the junction left unmatched. The germline V gene encodes CDR1 MGHDK and CDR2 SYGVNS. The CDR3 has 14 residues. The CDR3 region has the DNA TGTGCCAGCAGGACTAGCGGGAACACCGGGGAGCTGTTTTTT. It translates to CASRTSGNTGELFF.

The J gene is TRBJ1-4, the V gene TRBV7-2, with 7 bases aligning to TRBD1. V was clipped by 5 bases and J by 5 bases; unmatched bases: 5. The CDR3 length is 14 residues. In germline, CDR1 is SGHTA, CDR2 FQGNSA. CDR3 bases: TGTGCCAGCAGCAAGGACAGGACAAATGAAAAACTGTTTTTT. Translating gives CASSKDRTNEKLFF.

This chain joins TRBV19 and TRBJ1-1; TRBD1 might be the D (6 bases). The CDR3 covers 14 residues. V shed 5 bases and J shed 2 bases, with 12 bases lying between them. Germline CDR1 LNHDA, CDR2 SQIVND (reference sequence). The DNA for the CDR3 is TGTGCCAGTAGTGCTACACAGGGAAACACTGAAGCTTTCTTT. Protein: CASSATQGNTEAFF.

The rearrangement joins TRBV7-9 to TRBJ2-1, with no clear D. The V and J ends lost 5 bases and 3 bases respectively, with 8 bases between them. Germline V lookup: CDR1 SEHNR, CDR2 FQNEAQ (reference sequence). CDR3 length equals 13 residues. CDR3 loop: CASSPYSYNEQFF. The DNA for the CDR3 is TGTGCCAGCAGCCCCTACAGCTACAATGAGCAGTTCTTC.

V usage is TRBV29-1 and J usage is TRBJ2-7; possibly TRBD1 for D (5 bases). CDR3 size: 12 residues. CDR1 SQVTM and CDR2 ANQGSEA come from the germline V gene. Between the trimmed V and J ends, which lost 7 bases and 2 bases, there was a span of 12 bases. The CDR3 reads CSASTETYEQYF. The CDR3, as DNA: TGCAGCGCGTCGACAGAGACCTACGAGCAGTACTTC.

This clone has a single count. This sequence joins TRBV5-5 and TRBJ2-7; possible D gene TRBD2, 6 bases. In germline, CDR1 is SGHKS, CDR2 YYEKEE (reference sequence). Trimming took off 0 bases at V and 7 bases at J, with 14 bases between the two ends. The CDR3 covers 14 residues. DNA for the CDR3: TGTGCCAGCAGCTTGGAAGGTGGGACTCGTGAGCAGTACTTC. It specifies CASSLEGGTREQYF.

The chain combines TRBV11-2 with TRBJ1-4; D is uncertain. CDR1 SGHAT and CDR2 FQNNGV come from the germline V gene. The V end lost 5 bases, the J end lost 6 bases, and 16 bases lay between the germline ends. The CDR3 is 15 residues long. The CDR3 protein is CASSPKGTGDEKLFF. The CDR3 DNA reads TGTGCCAGCAGCCCAAAGGGTACCGGGGATGAAAAACTGTTTTTT.

The chain joins TRBV10-3 to TRBJ1-1; possibly TRBD1 for D (5 bases). Trimming stripped 7 bases from V and 4 bases from J, with 13 bases between. The V gene's germline CDR1 is ENHRY and CDR2 SYGVKD. This CDR3 spans 13 amino acids. CDR3 amino acids: CAIKGRGSTEAFF. The CDR3 DNA follows: TGTGCCATCAAAGGGCGGGGCAGCACTGAAGCTTTCTTT.

This clone was seen a handful of times. The genes are TRBV7-2 and TRBJ1-3, with a tentative D call TRBD1 (6 bases). The V end lost 4 bases, the J end lost 0 bases, and 13 bases lay between the germline ends. Germline loops: CDR1 SGHTA, CDR2 FQGNSA. The CDR3 covers 16 residues. The CDR3 spells CASSSSGAVSGNTIYF. Written as DNA, the CDR3 is TGTGCCAGCAGCTCTTCAGGGGCCGTCTCTGGAAACACCATATATTTT.

This clone was seen a few times. This rearrangement joins TRBV2 to TRBJ1-2; 9 bases are a match to TRBD1. The CDR3 totals 16 residues. The V gene end was trimmed by 3 bases and the J gene end by 0 bases; junction bases not matched to a gene: 5. The germline gives CDR1 SNHLY, CDR2 FYNNEI. The CDR3 region has the DNA TGTGCCAGCAGTGACTGGGGACAGGGAGCTAACTATGGCTACACCTTC. Translated, it gives CASSDWGQGANYGYTF.

The rearrangement joins TRBV4-1 to TRBJ1-5, with D perhaps matching TRBD1 (5 bases). The CDR3 loop spans 15 amino acids. Germline V lookup: CDR1 MGHRA, CDR2 YSYEKL. V was shortened by 4 bases and J by 1 base, with 11 bases between the two germline ends. CDR3 nucleotide sequence: TGCGCCAGCAGCCTCGGGGGTTGGAGCAATCAGCCCCAGCATTTT. The encoded protein is CASSLGGWSNQPQHF.